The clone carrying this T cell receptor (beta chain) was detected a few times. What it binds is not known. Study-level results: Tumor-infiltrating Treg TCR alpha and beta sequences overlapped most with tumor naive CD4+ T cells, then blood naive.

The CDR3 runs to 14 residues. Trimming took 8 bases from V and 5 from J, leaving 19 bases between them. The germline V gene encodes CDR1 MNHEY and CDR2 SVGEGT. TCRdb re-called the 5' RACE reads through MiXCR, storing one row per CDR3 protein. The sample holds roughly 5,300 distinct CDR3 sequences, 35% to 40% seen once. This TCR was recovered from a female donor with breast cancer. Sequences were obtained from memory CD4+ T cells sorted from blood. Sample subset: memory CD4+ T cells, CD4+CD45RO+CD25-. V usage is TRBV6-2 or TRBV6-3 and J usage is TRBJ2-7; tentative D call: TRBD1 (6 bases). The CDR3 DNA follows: TGTGCCAGCCAAAGGGGGAAGAGCGGACACGAGCAGTACTTC. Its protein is CASQRGKSGHEQYF.